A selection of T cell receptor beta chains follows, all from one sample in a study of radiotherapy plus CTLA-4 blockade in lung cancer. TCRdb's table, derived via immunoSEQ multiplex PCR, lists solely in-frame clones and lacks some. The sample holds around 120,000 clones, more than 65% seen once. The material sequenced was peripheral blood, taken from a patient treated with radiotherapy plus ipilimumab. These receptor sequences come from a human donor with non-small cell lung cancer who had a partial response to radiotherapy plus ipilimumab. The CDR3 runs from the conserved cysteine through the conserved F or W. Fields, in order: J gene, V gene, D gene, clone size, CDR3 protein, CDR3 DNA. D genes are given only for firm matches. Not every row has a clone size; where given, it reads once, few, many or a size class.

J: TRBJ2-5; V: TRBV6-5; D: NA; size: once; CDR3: CASRALGRPQETQYF; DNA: TGTGCCAGCAGAGCCTTAGGGAGGCCGCAAGAGACCCAGTACTTC
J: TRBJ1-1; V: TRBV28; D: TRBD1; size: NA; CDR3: CASTRGQEKVKAFF; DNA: TGTGCCAGCACCCGGGGACAGGAGAAGGTTAAAGCTTTCTTT
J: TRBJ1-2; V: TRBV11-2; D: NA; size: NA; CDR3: CASSFGKVGGYTF; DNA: TGTGCCAGCAGCTTTGGTAAAGTCGGGGGCTACACCTTC
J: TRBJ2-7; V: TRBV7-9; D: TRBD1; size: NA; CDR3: CASSAAGTGGSEQYF; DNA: TGTGCCAGCAGCGCCGCCGGGACAGGGGGTAGCGAGCAGTACTTC
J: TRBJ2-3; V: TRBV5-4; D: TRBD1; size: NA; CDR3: CASSLGQELSTDTQYF; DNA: TGTGCCAGCAGCCTAGGACAGGAACTTAGCACAGATACGCAGTATTTT
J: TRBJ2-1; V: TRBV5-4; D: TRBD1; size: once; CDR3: CASSSLQGNSYNEQFF; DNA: TGTGCCAGCAGCTCCCTACAGGGGAACTCCTACAATGAGCAGTTCTTC
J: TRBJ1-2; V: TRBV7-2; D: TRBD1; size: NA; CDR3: CASSSRTGGHAYGYTF; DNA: TGTGCCAGCAGCTCAAGGACAGGGGGCCATGCCTATGGCTACACCTTC
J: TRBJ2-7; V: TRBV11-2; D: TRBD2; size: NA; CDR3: CASSLGLDGSYEQYF; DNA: TGTGCCAGCAGCCTGGGACTAGATGGGTCCTACGAGCAGTACTTC
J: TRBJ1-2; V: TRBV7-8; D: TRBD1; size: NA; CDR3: CASSMGQGVYGYTF; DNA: TGTGCCAGCAGCATGGGACAGGGGGTCTATGGCTACACCTTC
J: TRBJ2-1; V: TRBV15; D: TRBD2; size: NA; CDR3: CATSRTASGAYNEQFF; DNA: TGTGCCACCTCTCGTACGGCTAGCGGGGCCTACAATGAGCAGTTCTTC
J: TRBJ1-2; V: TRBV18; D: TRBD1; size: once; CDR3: CASSPGDRENYGYTF; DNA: TGTGCCAGCTCACCTGGGGACAGGGAGAACTATGGCTACACCTTC
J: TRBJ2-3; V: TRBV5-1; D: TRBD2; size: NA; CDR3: CASSPRASGSFGTQYF; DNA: TGCGCCAGCAGCCCGAGGGCTAGCGGGAGTTTTGGTACGCAGTATTTT
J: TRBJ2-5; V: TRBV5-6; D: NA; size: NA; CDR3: CASSLVQGRETQYF; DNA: TGTGCCAGCAGCTTGGTGCAGGGGAGAGAGACCCAGTACTTC
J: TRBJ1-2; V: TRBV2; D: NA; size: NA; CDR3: CASSEWDTNYGYTF; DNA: TGTGCCAGCAGTGAGTGGGACACAAACTATGGCTACACCTTC
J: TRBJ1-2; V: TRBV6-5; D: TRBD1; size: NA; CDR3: CASSSLGTGPLGYTF; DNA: TGTGCCAGCAGTAGTCTAGGGACAGGCCCTCTTGGCTACACCTTC
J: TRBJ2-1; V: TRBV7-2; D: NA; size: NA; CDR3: CASSMDSGKQFF; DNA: TGTGCCAGCAGCATGGACTCCGGTAAACAGTTCTTC
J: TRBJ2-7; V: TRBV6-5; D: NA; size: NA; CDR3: CASSYKLADTYEQYF; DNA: TGTGCCAGCAGTTACAAACTAGCCGACACCTACGAGCAGTACTTC
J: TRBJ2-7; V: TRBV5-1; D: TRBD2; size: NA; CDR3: CASSYGTSGPYYEQYF; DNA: TGCGCCAGCAGCTATGGGACTAGCGGGCCGTACTACGAGCAGTACTTC
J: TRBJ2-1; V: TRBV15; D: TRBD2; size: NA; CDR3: CATRGTSGRVSYNEQFF; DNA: TGTGCCACCAGGGGGACTAGCGGGAGGGTGTCCTACAATGAGCAGTTCTTC
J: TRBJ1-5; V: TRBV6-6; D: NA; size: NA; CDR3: CASSQGFGNQPQHF; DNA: TGTGCCAGCAGCCAGGGATTTGGCAATCAGCCCCAGCATTTT
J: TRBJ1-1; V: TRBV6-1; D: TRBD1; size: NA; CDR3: CASSMDRDEWTEAFF; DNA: TGTGCCAGCAGCATGGACAGGGACGAATGGACTGAAGCTTTCTTT
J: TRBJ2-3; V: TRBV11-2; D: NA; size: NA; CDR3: CASSLNAGSGVDTQYF; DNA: TGTGCCAGCAGCTTAAATGCCGGGAGCGGTGTCGATACGCAGTATTTT
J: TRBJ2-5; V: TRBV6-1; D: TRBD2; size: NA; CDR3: CASSGGLAGGKETQYF; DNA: TGTGCCAGCAGTGGAGGCCTAGCGGGAGGGAAAGAGACCCAGTACTTC
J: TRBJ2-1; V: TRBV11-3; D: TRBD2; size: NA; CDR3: CASSLSLAAYNEQFF; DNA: TGTGCCAGCAGCTTAAGTCTAGCGGCCTACAATGAGCAGTTCTTC
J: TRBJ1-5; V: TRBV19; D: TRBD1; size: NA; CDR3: CASSIRGTGDQPQHF; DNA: TGTGCCAGTAGTATACGGGGGACAGGGGATCAGCCCCAGCATTTT
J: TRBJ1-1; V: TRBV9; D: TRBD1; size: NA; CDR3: CASRRGQANTEAFF; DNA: TGTGCCAGCAGGAGGGGACAGGCGAACACTGAAGCTTTCTTT
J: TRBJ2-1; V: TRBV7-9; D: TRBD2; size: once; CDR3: CASSLDGTSGNEQFF; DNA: TGTGCCAGCAGCTTAGACGGGACTAGCGGAAATGAGCAGTTCTTC
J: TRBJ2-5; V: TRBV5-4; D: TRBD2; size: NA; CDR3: CASSRGTSGRGKGETQYF; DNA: TGTGCCAGCAGCCGTGGGACTAGCGGGAGGGGGAAGGGAGAGACCCAGTACTTC
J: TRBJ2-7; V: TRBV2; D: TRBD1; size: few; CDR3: CASSETGGPSDEQYF; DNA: TGTGCCAGCAGTGAGACAGGGGGCCCCTCTGACGAGCAGTACTTC
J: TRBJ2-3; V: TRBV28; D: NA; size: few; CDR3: CASSFLSGTDTQYF; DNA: TGTGCCAGCAGTTTTTTAAGCGGCACAGATACGCAGTATTTT
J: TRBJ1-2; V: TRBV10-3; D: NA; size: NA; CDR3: CAISDTQAGGYTF; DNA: TGTGCCATCAGTGATACGCAGGCAGGAGGCTACACCTTC
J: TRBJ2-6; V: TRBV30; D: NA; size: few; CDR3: CAWGHKSSGANVLTF; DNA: TGTGCCTGGGGACATAAGAGCTCTGGGGCCAACGTCCTGACTTTC
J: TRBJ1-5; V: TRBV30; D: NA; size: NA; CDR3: CAWSLLGAQPQHF; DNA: TGTGCCTGGAGTTTGTTGGGGGCCCAGCCCCAGCATTTT
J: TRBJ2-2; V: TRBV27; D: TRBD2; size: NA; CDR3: CASSPYEGTSGVAGELFF; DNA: TGTGCCAGCAGTCCGTACGAAGGCACTAGCGGAGTAGCCGGGGAGCTGTTTTTT
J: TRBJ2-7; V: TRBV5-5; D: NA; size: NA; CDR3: CASSSLSRGLSYEQYF; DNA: TGTGCCAGCAGCTCTTTATCCAGGGGATTGTCCTACGAGCAGTACTTC
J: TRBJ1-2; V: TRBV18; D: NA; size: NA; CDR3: CASSPGRDYGYTF; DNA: TGTGCCAGCTCACCGGGCAGGGACTATGGCTACACCTTC
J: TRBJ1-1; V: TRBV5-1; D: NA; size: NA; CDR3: CASSLATGNTEAFF; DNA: TGCGCCAGCAGCTTGGCTACGGGGAACACTGAAGCTTTCTTT
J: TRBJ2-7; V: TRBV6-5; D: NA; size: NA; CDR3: CASSVTYGYEQYF; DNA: TGTGCCAGCAGCGTTACTTACGGTTACGAGCAGTACTTC
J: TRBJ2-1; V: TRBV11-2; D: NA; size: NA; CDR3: CASSLDQEGINPEQFF; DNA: TGTGCCAGCAGCTTAGATCAGGAGGGTATAAACCCTGAGCAGTTCTTC
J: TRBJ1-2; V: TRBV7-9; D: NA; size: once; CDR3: CASSLGAVTYGYTF; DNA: TGTGCCAGCAGCTTAGGGGCAGTAACGTATGGCTACACCTTC
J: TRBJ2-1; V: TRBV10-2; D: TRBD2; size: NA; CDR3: CASYTSGPREQFF; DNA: TGCGCCAGCTATACTAGCGGGCCGCGTGAGCAGTTCTTC
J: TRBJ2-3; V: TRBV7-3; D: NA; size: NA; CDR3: CASSYSSVGTDTQYF; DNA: TGTGCCAGCAGCTACTCTAGCGTCGGCACAGATACGCAGTATTTT